This T cell receptor (beta chain) was found in a study of blood T cell repertoires in COVID-19 (dated by TCRdb to the early 2020s). Some background on the complete study: Samples covering the acute and convalescent phases of COVID-19 were provided by collaborators in the United States, Italy and Spain. The prospective study material was composed of cDNA or gDNA derived from T cells, B-cell-depleted T cells, or PBMCs. Subjects who had been exposed to COVID-19, were actively infected with it, or had recovered from it provided the deeply sampled blood TCRbeta repertoires that made up the dataset. The repertoires were released in a freely available public database meant as a resource for research on the immune response to SARS-CoV-2. Samples were obtained from the ongoing ImmuneRACE study (first 160 participants) and from some 1,200 subjects provided by 6 global collaborators. Nearly every sample came with metadata listing a de-identified subject ID, COVID-19 status, age in years and sex. HLA class I and class II types, where available, came from metadata supplied by the sample provider rather than from assay-based typing.

Remarks on this clone: The clone's antigen remains unknown. No base quality information exists; no much larger clone differs at one position.

Deletion took 4 bases off V and 5 bases off J, with a span of 15 bases between the germline ends. The germline V gene specifies SGHRS as CDR1 and YFSETQ as CDR2. Its CDR3 holds 15 amino acids, cysteine through phenylalanine. This entry keeps only the CDR3 DNA: 45 bases, framed from base 1. TCRbeta CDR3 regions were amplified from genomic DNA by means of the immunoSEQ Assay, a bias-controlled multiplex PCR. As for the authors' bioinformatics: The number of nucleated cells in each sample was estimated from the amplification of reference gene primers within the assay. To quantify the absolute abundance of each unique TCRbeta CDR3 rearrangement, sequence reads were collapsed and filtered. For each sample, productive Simpson clonality was calculated as the square root of Simpson's diversity index over productive rearrangements. The source is immuneACCESS, and TCRdb retained only in-frame sequences with V and J called. Part of the clones is not carried over; for the studies checked, unresolved V genes explain less than half of this, and the remainder is unexplained. V and J calls plus clone size are reproduced from that table; the DNA served to infer D and trimming. Within this sample are about 25,000 clones, with around 87% of them counted one time only. Jointly, the top ten make up less than 10% of the sample.

Paper-wide results and their limitations: How much clinical and demographic metadata was included differed by source and by participant, and the metadata was provided uncurated.

Each collaborating institution followed its own protocols to collect whole blood in K2EDTA tubes. For TCRbeta analysis, collaborators shipped samples in one of three forms: frozen whole blood, isolated PBMCs, or DNA extracted from either of those sample types. Rearrangement joined TRBV5-1 to TRBJ2-2; TRBD1 might be the D gene, on 6 matching bases. The specimen sequenced was peripheral blood. The sequence came from a man aged 50 or older with active COVID-19. The CDR3 reads CASSPRAGDTGELFF. DNA sequence: TGCGCCAGCAGCCCAAGAGCAGGGGATACCGGGGAGCTGTTTTTT.